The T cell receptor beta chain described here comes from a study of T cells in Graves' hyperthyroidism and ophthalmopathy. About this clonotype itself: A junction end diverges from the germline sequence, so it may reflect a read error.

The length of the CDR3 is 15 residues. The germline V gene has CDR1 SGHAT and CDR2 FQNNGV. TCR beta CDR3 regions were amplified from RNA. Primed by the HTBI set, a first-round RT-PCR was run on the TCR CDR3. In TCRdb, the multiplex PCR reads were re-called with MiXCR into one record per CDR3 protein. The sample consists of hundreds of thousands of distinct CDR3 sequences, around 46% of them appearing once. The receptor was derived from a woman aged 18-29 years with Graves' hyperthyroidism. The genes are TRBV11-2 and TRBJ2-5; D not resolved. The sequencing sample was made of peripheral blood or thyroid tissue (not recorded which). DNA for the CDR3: TGTACCAGCAGCTTAGTTCCTGCCCTGGGGGAGACCCAGTACTTC. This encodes CTSSLVPALGETQYF.